The rows below give T cell receptor beta chains drawn from one sample of a study of blood T cell repertoires in COVID-19. Using immunoSEQ multiplex PCR, the repertoire was profiled, and TCRdb retains in-frame clones only, with some absent. This table has more than 200,000 clones, 87% appearing once. The specimen sequenced was PBMCs or T cells enriched from blood (not recorded which). The receptors here all came from a man aged 25 to 40 in a cohort exposed to, infected with or recovered from COVID-19 (not recorded which). Both conserved end residues are part of each CDR3. The order of the fields is J gene, V gene, clone size, D gene, CDR3 DNA, CDR3 protein. D genes are given only for firm matches. Part of the rows lack a size; the others show once, few, many or a class for expanded clones.

TRBJ2-7	TRBV4-1	-	-	TGCGCCAGCAGCCAAGAAGCCAGACAGGCTACCTACGAGCAGTACTTC	CASSQEARQATYEQYF
TRBJ2-7	TRBV7-2	-	-	TGTGCCAGCGGGGAGGCCGTCTCCTACGAGCAGTACTTC	CASGEAVSYEQYF
TRBJ2-1	TRBV19	-	-	TGTGCCAGTACCACAATGGGCGGGGGCCCCAATGAGCAGTTCTTC	CASTTMGGGPNEQFF
TRBJ2-7	TRBV27	-	TRBD2	TGTGCCAGCAGTTCCCCCCGGACTAGCGAGACCTACGAGCAGTACTTC	CASSSPRTSETYEQYF
TRBJ2-7	TRBV28	-	-	TGTGCCAGCGGGGGAGACACAGGGCTCTACGAGCAGTACTTC	CASGGDTGLYEQYF
TRBJ2-1	TRBV5-1	few	-	TGCGCCAGCAGCAAAGGACTGGACGGCGACAATGAGCAGTTCTTC	CASSKGLDGDNEQFF
TRBJ2-3	TRBV14	once	-	TGTGCCAGCAGCCAAGAGGCCGCTCACACAGATACGCAGTATTTT	CASSQEAAHTDTQYF
TRBJ2-6	TRBV29-1	-	TRBD1	TGCAGCGTTGCCGGGACAGGGGGATCCGGGGCCAACGTCCTGACTTTC	CSVAGTGGSGANVLTF
TRBJ1-2	TRBV4-1	-	-	TGCGCCAGCAGCCAAGAGTTCGCAGTAAACAACTATGGCTACACCTTC	CASSQEFAVNNYGYTF
TRBJ1-5	TRBV6-5	few	-	TGTGCCAGCAGTACAGGGAGGGGTCAGCCCCAGCATTTT	CASSTGRGQPQHF
TRBJ1-5	TRBV6-2/TRBV6-3	few	TRBD1	TGTGCCAGCAGCACCAGGGGGGCGGGCGAGCCCCAGCATTTT	CASSTRGAGEPQHF
TRBJ2-7	TRBV6-5	-	-	TGTGCCAGCAGTTACTCATTACCAGGGGCGACCGAGCAGTACTTC	CASSYSLPGATEQYF